This T cell receptor beta chain is from a study of blood T cell repertoires in COVID-19. Produced via immunoSEQ multiplex PCR; TCRdb's table is partial and in-frame only. The repertoire consists of 250,000 to 300,000 clones, with 86% occurring once and the leading ten covering roughly 12%. V shed 5 bases and J shed 7 bases, with 14 bases lying between them. This CDR3 has 13 amino acids. CDR1 is MRHNA and CDR2 is SNTAGT in the germline V gene. This clone was found a few times. This clonotype was sampled from a woman aged 30 to 39 with COVID-19, enrolled during active disease. The chain carries TRBV6-4 and TRBJ2-5, with D possibly TRBD1 on 6 matching bases. Specimen: peripheral blood. The CDR3 is CASSLDRGGTQYF. The CDR3, as DNA: TGTGCCAGCAGTCTGGACCGAGGGGGGACCCAGTACTTC.